The text below deals with one T cell receptor beta chain. This entry is derived from a study of blood T cell repertoires in COVID-19. Across the study: Sites across the United States, Italy and Spain contributed samples from acute and convalescent COVID-19.

Per the original methods: Estimation of nucleated cell counts was performed using reference gene primer amplification. Libraries were prepared by immunoSEQ multiplex PCR; TCRdb keeps only in-frame clonotypes and omits some of them. V, J and clone size reflect that table, while D and trimming were determined from the DNA. The repertoire holds some 60,000 clones, with about 81% as singletons. Per germline, CDR1 SGHAT and CDR2 FQNNGV. Trimming left V 1 base short and J 2 bases short, with 7 bases between. The CDR3 runs 14 residues. The chain recombines TRBV11-2 with TRBJ2-3, with D unresolved. The clonotype was recovered from a human donor in a cohort sampled during active COVID-19. Sequencing input: peripheral blood. CDR3 in DNA: TGTGCCAGCAGCTTAGCCCTACCCACAGATACGCAGTATTTT. It yields the protein CASSLALPTDTQYF.